This TCR beta chain stems from a study of blood T cell repertoires in COVID-19. Study background: Specimens from acute and convalescent COVID-19 originated in the United States, Italy and Spain. T cells, B-cell-depleted T cells, or PBMCs provided the cDNA or gDNA that served as material.

This clone came up a few times. The same CDR3 is also encoded by other DNA sequences in this sample. The CDR3 has 13 residues. Germline lookup yields CDR1 MNHEY and CDR2 SVGAGI. Trimming removed 0 bases from V and 6 bases from J, with 8 bases in between. Per the authors' pipeline: By means of reference gene primer amplification, nucleated cell counts were estimated. Clones were sequenced by immunoSEQ multiplex PCR, and TCRdb holds only the in-frame ones, with some missing. That table gives V, J and clone size, and the DNA gave D and trimming. Counted here are a few hundred thousand clones, around 86% occurring once; the ten biggest clones make up about 3.5%.

The chain is built from TRBV6-5 and TRBJ1-2; D not certain. This clonotype was obtained from a young man with active or convalescent COVID-19. The material sequenced was peripheral blood. Here the CDR3 DNA reads TGTGCCAGCAGTTACTCGAGGGTCGATGGCTACACCTTC. It is translated as CASSYSRVDGYTF.